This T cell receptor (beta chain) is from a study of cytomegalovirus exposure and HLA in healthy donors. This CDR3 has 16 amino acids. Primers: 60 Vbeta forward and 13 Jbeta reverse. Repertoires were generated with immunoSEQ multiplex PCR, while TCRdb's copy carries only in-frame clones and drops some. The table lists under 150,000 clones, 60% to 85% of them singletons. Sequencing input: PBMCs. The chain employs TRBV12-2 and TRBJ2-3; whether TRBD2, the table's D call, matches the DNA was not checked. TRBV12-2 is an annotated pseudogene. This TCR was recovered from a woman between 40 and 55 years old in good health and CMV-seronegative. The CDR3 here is CASRCLRREGGYTQYF. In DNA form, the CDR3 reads TGTGCAAGTCGCTGCCTCAGGAGGGAGGGAGGGTATACGCAGTATTTT.